The present T cell receptor beta chain was sequenced within a study of spatial heterogeneity in lung cancer. Study background: The average count in raw reads for each unique TCR and UMI combination exceeded nine appearances.

TCRdb called the 5' RACE reads again in MiXCR, with one record for every CDR3 protein. There are more than 80,000 distinct CDR3 sequences in the sample; roughly 12% occur only once, and 35% to 45% lies in the top ten. The CDR3 length is 17 residues. The ends lost 4 bases at V and 0 bases at J; junction bases unmatched: 8. Germline assignment: CDR1 KGHDR and CDR2 SFDVKD. General study results and limits: At tumor resection, ubiquitous expanded TCRs were detected in blood more often than later.

Comments on this clonotype: Its specificity is unknown.

Indicated time point: sample taken at primary tumor resection. Unsorted tumor, nontumor lung tissue or cryopreserved PBMC supplied the whole RNA. The donor population consisted of over 55 patients with untreated, early-stage non-small cell lung cancer. The rearrangement links TRBV24-1 to TRBJ2-3, with 8 bases that match TRBD2. The TCR was taken from a male donor with early-stage non-small cell lung cancer. Material: PBMCs, obtained at surgery. The CDR3 sequence is CATSDLSSGPSTDTQYF. CDR3 coding DNA: TGTGCCACCAGTGACCTCTCTAGCGGGCCTAGCACAGATACGCAGTATTTT.